This is a list of T cell receptor beta chains from one sample in a study of PD-1 blockade in classical Hodgkin lymphoma. The repertoire was sequenced with immunoSEQ multiplex PCR; TCRdb's copy has only in-frame clones and lacks some. The sample shows 25,000 to 30,000 clones, around 85% of them seen only once. The input for sequencing was CD4+ T cells from blood, taken before the fourth cycle of nivolumab. The receptors originated from a human donor with classical Hodgkin lymphoma. Each CDR3 is given with its conserved first and last residue. The D gene is left open where the match is weak. Size values are once, few and many counts, or a class for expanded clones, and some rows have none.

D	size	length	V	J	CDR3	DNA
-	-	15	TRBV11-2	TRBJ1-3	CASSLQGDPGNTIYF	TGTGCCAGCAGTTTACAGGGTGACCCTGGAAACACCATATATTTT
-	once	14	TRBV19	TRBJ1-1	CASKGYVGNTEAFF	TGTGCCAGTAAGGGCTATGTTGGGAACACTGAAGCTTTCTTT
-	-	13	TRBV5-1	TRBJ1-4	CASSRANNEKLFF	TGCGCCAGCAGCCGGGCCAATAATGAAAAACTGTTTTTT
-	-	14	TRBV7-9	TRBJ2-7	CASSMTGRSYEQYF	TGTGCCAGTTCGATGACGGGCAGATCCTACGAGCAGTACTTC
TRBD1	-	16	TRBV5-6	TRBJ1-1	CASSLSRDRAWTEAFF	TGTGCCAGCAGCTTGTCGAGAGACAGGGCTTGGACTGAAGCTTTCTTT
-	-	14	TRBV15	TRBJ2-5	CATSGRGWEETQYF	TGTGCCACCAGCGGGAGGGGGTGGGAAGAGACCCAGTACTTC
-	-	15	TRBV9	TRBJ2-3	CASSVTAWGADTQYF	TGTGCCAGCAGCGTAACGGCCTGGGGGGCAGATACGCAGTATTTT
TRBD1	-	15	TRBV4-3	TRBJ1-2	CASSQDGQGAHGYTF	TGCGCCAGCAGCCAAGATGGTCAGGGGGCGCATGGCTACACCTTC
TRBD2	-	18	TRBV7-2	TRBJ2-5	CASLETWRDYPYQETQYF	TGTGCCAGCCTAGAAACCTGGCGGGACTACCCGTACCAAGAGACCCAGTACTTC
-	-	14	TRBV6-6	TRBJ2-3	CASLSGVGTDTQYF	TGTGCCAGCCTATCAGGGGTTGGCACAGATACGCAGTATTTT
-	once	12	TRBV28	TRBJ1-2	CASSSGDYGYTF	TGTGCCAGCAGTTCAGGGGACTATGGCTACACCTTC
-	-	14	TRBV10-3	TRBJ2-3	CAIRLSGSTDTQYF	TGTGCCATCAGGTTGAGCGGGAGCACAGATACGCAGTATTTT
-	few	14	TRBV19	TRBJ1-6	CASSIGGQGDPLHF	TGTGCCAGTAGTATCGGGGGGCAAGGAGATCCCCTCCACTTT
TRBD2	-	14	TRBV9	TRBJ2-5	CASSSGLAQETQYF	TGTGCCAGCAGCTCGGGACTAGCCCAAGAGACCCAGTACTTC
-	-	14	TRBV19	TRBJ1-4	CASSMETTNEKLFF	TGTGCCAGTAGTATGGAGACAACTAATGAAAAACTGTTTTTT
TRBD2	-	15	TRBV28	TRBJ2-5	CASKNAQREIETQYF	TGTGCCAGCAAGAATGCCCAGCGGGAGATTGAGACCCAGTACTTC
TRBD1	-	13	TRBV5-1	TRBJ1-2	CASSLQGAEGYTF	TGCGCCAGCAGCCTACAGGGGGCGGAAGGCTACACCTTC
-	-	13	TRBV28	TRBJ1-1	CASSLLGRGEAFF	TGTGCCAGCAGTTTATTGGGCAGGGGTGAAGCTTTCTTT
-	-	14	TRBV19	TRBJ1-2	CASSIGIQGGGYTF	TGTGCCAGTAGTATCGGGATTCAGGGCGGGGGCTACACCTTC
TRBD1	-	16	TRBV19	TRBJ1-2	CASSISTNRGRNGYTF	TGTGCCAGTAGTATATCAACTAACAGGGGGCGTAATGGCTACACCTTC
TRBD1	-	14	TRBV18	TRBJ2-7	CASSGGQGAREQYF	TGTGCCAGCTCAGGGGGACAGGGGGCAAGAGAGCAGTACTTC
-	-	14	TRBV5-1	TRBJ1-5	CASSLDSGNQPQHF	TGCGCCAGCAGCTTGGACAGCGGCAATCAGCCCCAGCATTTT
-	-	10	TRBV20-1	TRBJ1-2	CSGGVDGYTF	TGCAGTGGAGGGGTGGATGGCTACACCTTC
-	-	15	TRBV7-3	TRBJ1-1	CASSPDSNMNTEAFF	TGTGCCAGCAGCCCCGACAGTAACATGAACACTGAAGCTTTCTTT
-	few	13	TRBV6-5	TRBJ2-7	CASSRDRSYEQYF	TGTGCCAGCAGTCGGGACCGGTCCTACGAGCAGTACTTC
TRBD2	-	14	TRBV5-4	TRBJ2-1	CASKLAGGVDEQFF	TGTGCCAGCAAACTAGCGGGAGGGGTCGATGAGCAGTTCTTC
TRBD1	-	16	TRBV5-1	TRBJ2-2	CASSRDRPANTGELFF	TGCGCCAGCAGCCGGGACAGGCCGGCGAACACCGGGGAGCTGTTTTTT
TRBD2	-	14	TRBV6-5	TRBJ2-3	CASRLAGVADTQYF	TGTGCCAGTAGGCTAGCGGGGGTTGCAGATACGCAGTATTTT
-	-	11	TRBV29-1	TRBJ2-7	CSVGGDHGVYF	TGCAGCGTTGGAGGGGACCATGGCGTTTACTTC
-	-	17	TRBV7-5	TRBJ1-1	CARRQQRPRVGYTEAFF	TGTGCCAGAAGGCAACAACGACCGAGGGTGGGGTACACTGAAGCTTTCTTT
-	-	13	TRBV27	TRBJ1-5	CASSPTRTFPQHF	TGTGCCAGCAGTCCCACCCGGACATTTCCCCAGCATTTT
TRBD1	-	16	TRBV5-1	TRBJ1-6	CASSLTHRGQGSPLHF	TGCGCCAGCAGCTTGACTCACAGGGGGCAGGGTTCACCCCTCCACTTT
-	-	16	TRBV7-6	TRBJ2-5	CASSLERSRGDETQYF	TGTGCCAGCAGCTTAGAAAGAAGTCGGGGTGATGAGACCCAGTACTTC
-	-	12	TRBV6-5	TRBJ2-7	CASSPRPYEQYF	TGTGCCAGCAGCCCCAGACCCTACGAGCAGTACTTC
TRBD2	-	18	TRBV4-3	TRBJ2-2	CASSQDPPLREWTGELFF	TGCGCCAGCAGCCAAGATCCCCCTTTGCGGGAGTGGACCGGGGAGCTGTTTTTT
-	-	13	TRBV28	TRBJ2-3	CASRQGSTDTQYF	TGTGCCAGCAGACAAGGGAGCACAGATACGCAGTATTTT
TRBD1	-	11	TRBV5-1	TRBJ2-3	CASSQDRAQYF	TGCGCCAGCAGCCAGGACAGGGCGCAGTATTTT
TRBD2	-	17	TRBV7-9	TRBJ2-7	CASSLDIGGGPSYEQYF	TGTGCCAGCAGTTTAGATATTGGGGGGGGTCCCTCCTACGAGCAGTACTTC
TRBD1	-	14	TRBV6-1	TRBJ2-7	CASSSQGAGNEQYF	TGTGCCAGCAGTTCCCAGGGGGCTGGAAACGAGCAGTACTTC
-	few	10	TRBV6-4	TRBJ2-7	CASGPGEQYF	TGTGCCAGCGGCCCGGGCGAGCAGTACTTC
-	-	16	TRBV19	TRBJ2-2	CASSTPGQTNTGELFF	TGTGCCAGTAGTACCCCAGGACAGACCAACACCGGGGAGCTGTTTTTT
-	-	15	TRBV6-5	TRBJ2-2	CASSYEGGGTGELFF	TGTGCCAGCAGTTACGAGGGGGGCGGCACCGGGGAGCTGTTTTTT
TRBD2	-	16	TRBV5-1	TRBJ2-1	CASSQLAGSSYNEQFF	TGCGCCAGCAGCCAGTTAGCGGGAAGCTCCTACAATGAGCAGTTCTTC
-	few	15	TRBV5-1	TRBJ2-1	CASSLDAGAGNEQFF	TGCGCCAGCAGCTTGGATGCGGGGGCGGGCAATGAGCAGTTCTTC
-	few	16	TRBV27	TRBJ1-2	CASSRLLAGDPYGYTF	TGTGCCAGCAGCAGGTTATTGGCAGGGGATCCCTATGGCTACACCTTC
-	-	16	TRBV7-9	TRBJ1-3	CASSSYRFLSGNTIYF	TGTGCCAGCAGCTCCTACAGGTTTCTATCTGGAAACACCATATATTTT
TRBD2	-	14	TRBV6-1	TRBJ2-7	CASSDWTSLYEQYF	TGTGCCAGCAGTGATTGGACTAGTCTCTACGAGCAGTACTTC
-	once	13	TRBV11-3	TRBJ1-1	CASSLVGSTEAFF	TGTGCCAGCAGCTTAGTGGGGAGCACTGAAGCTTTCTTT
-	-	13	TRBV7-8	TRBJ1-1	CASSLVGDTEAFF	TGTGCCAGCAGCTTAGTGGGGGACACTGAAGCTTTCTTT
-	-	15	TRBV11-2	TRBJ2-1	CASSPVGGLRNEQFF	TGTGCCAGCAGCCCGGTAGGTGGTCTCCGCAATGAGCAGTTCTTC